Below, 17 T cell receptor beta chains from the same sample are listed, as sequenced in a study of monozygotic twins with inflammatory bowel disease. From its re-call of the 5' RACE reads, TCRdb lists each CDR3 protein once, without DNA. The specimen's table records roughly 330,000 distinct CDR3 sequences. Sequenced material: blood. The receptors stem from a human donor with ulcerative colitis or Crohn's disease, or a healthy co-twin of an affected twin (not recorded which).

The chain combines TRBV7-9 with TRBJ2-7; the D call from TCRdb, TRBD2, cannot be confirmed without DNA. Per the germline V gene, CDR1 is SEHNR and CDR2 is FQNEAQ (reference sequence). This CDR3 region has 13 residues. The CDR3 spells CASRDAGGYEQYF.

The rearrangement links TRBV5-1 to TRBJ2-1; TCRdb indicates TRBD2, and absent DNA this call remains unverified. This CDR3 contains 17 residues. CDR1 is SGHRS, CDR2 YFSETQ, per germline. This CDR3 is CASSLRLAAFLLDEQFF.

V gene TRBV5-1 combines with J gene TRBJ2-7. There are 13 residues in the CDR3. Per germline, CDR1 SGHRS and CDR2 YFSETQ. This chain's CDR3 is CASSYSARYEQYF.

The V and J genes are TRBV19 and TRBJ2-2; TCRdb selects TRBD1, and the lack of DNA leaves this call unchecked. In germline, CDR1 is LNHDA, CDR2 SQIVND (reference sequence). The CDR3 has 17 amino acids. This CDR3 is CASSIGGTLRNTGELFF.

This chain links TRBV5-6 with TRBJ1-6. Per germline, CDR1 SGHDT and CDR2 YYEEEE. CDR3 size: 14 residues. This CDR3 is CASSFGSYNSPLHF. Complete variable domain (other parts from reference TRBV5-6 and TRBJ1-6): DAGVTQSPTHLIKTRGQQVTLRCSPKSGHDTVSWYQQALGQGPQFIFQYYEEEERQRGNFPDRFSGHQFPNYSSELNVNALLLGDSALYLCASSFGSYNSPLHFGNGTRLTVT.

The gene calls are TRBV5-1 and TRBJ2-1; TCRdb outputs TRBD2, but without DNA this stays unchecked. The CDR3 covers 15 residues. CDR1 SGHRS and CDR2 YFSETQ come from the germline V gene. The CDR3 loop reads CASSLPGGSYNEQFF. Using reference TRBV5-1 and TRBJ2-1 for the parts outside the CDR3, the full variable domain is KAGVTQTPRYLIKTRGQQVTLSCSPISGHRSVSWYQQTPGQGLQFLFEYFSETQRNKGNFPGRFSGRQFSNSRSEMNVSTLELGDSALYLCASSLPGGSYNEQFFGPGTRLTVL.

The CDR3 sequence is CASSARVTEAFF. The J gene is TRBJ1-1, the V gene TRBV12-3 or TRBV12-4; TCRdb lists TRBD1, though no DNA is available to test this call. This CDR3 contains 12 residues.

The V and J genes are TRBV15 and TRBJ1-2. Germline assignment: CDR1 LNHNV and CDR2 YYDKDF (reference sequence). This CDR3 has 14 amino acids. CDR3 loop: CATSRERPNYGYTF.

V usage is TRBV7-6 and J usage is TRBJ2-7; TCRdb reports TRBD1, a call that lacks DNA to check it against. Germline CDR1 SGHVS, CDR2 FNYEAQ. The CDR3 is made up of 18 amino acids. This chain's CDR3 is CASSTRIPGQGASYEQYF.

CDR3 amino acids: CASSLQGAGANVLTF. This sequence joins TRBV6-2 or TRBV6-3 and TRBJ2-6; TCRdb reports TRBD1, a call that lacks DNA to check it against. Per germline, CDR1 MNHEY and CDR2 SVGEGT. The CDR3 is 15 residues long.

The chain is built from TRBV5-1 and TRBJ2-1; the D gene TCRdb calls, TRBD2, cannot be checked with no DNA. There are 14 residues in the CDR3. Germline lookup yields CDR1 SGHRS and CDR2 YFSETQ. The CDR3 reads CASSRSGSNDEQFF.

The rearrangement links TRBV7-8 to TRBJ2-2; checking the TCRdb D call of TRBD1 is not possible without DNA. Germline V lookup: CDR1 SGHVS, CDR2 FQNEAQ. The CDR3 is made up of 12 amino acids. The chain's CDR3 is CASRWGGPELFF.

V is TRBV28 and J is TRBJ1-2; the D call from TCRdb, TRBD1, cannot be confirmed without DNA. The germline V gene encodes CDR1 MDHEN and CDR2 SYDVKM. This CDR3 is 14 amino acids long. CDR3 sequence: CASSTPGGLYGYTF.

This chain joins TRBV28 and TRBJ1-2; TCRdb's D gene call, TRBD1, goes unchecked for lack of DNA. CDR3 length equals 13 residues. The V gene's germline CDR1 is MDHEN and CDR2 SYDVKM. The CDR3 sequence is CASSLDPQGRETF.

This chain connects TRBV7-9 to TRBJ1-2. Germline V lookup: CDR1 SEHNR, CDR2 FQNEAQ (reference sequence). The CDR3 length is 13 residues. The CDR3 loop is CASSADVEYGYTF. Complete variable domain (other parts from reference TRBV7-9 and TRBJ1-2): DTGVSQNPRHKITKRGQNVTFRCDPISEHNRLYWYRQTLGQGPEFLTYFQNEAQLEKSRLLSDRFSAERPKGSFSTLEIQRTEQGDSAMYLCASSADVEYGYTFGSGTRLTVV.

This sequence joins TRBV12-3 or TRBV12-4 and TRBJ2-3; TCRdb gives TRBD2 as the D gene, but with no DNA this cannot be confirmed. The CDR3 covers 12 residues. CDR3 sequence: CASTLPGGTQYF.

CDR3 sequence reads: CSASPGADFEAFF. J is TRBJ1-1 and V is TRBV20-1; no DNA is available, so the TRBD1 call from TCRdb remains unchecked. Germline CDR1 is DFQATT and CDR2 is SNEGSKA (reference sequence). The CDR3 is made up of 13 amino acids.